This T cell receptor (beta chain) was sequenced during a study of T cells in women clearing cervical HPV infection. As for the study in general: Cases' blood sampling followed lesion detection by median roughly 160 days (90 to 200).

In the case of this clone: Its target is unknown. The read falls 3 residues short of the CDR3 end, and the missing part is taken from the germline J gene.

Overall study findings and caveats: Richness differences could reflect unmeasured T-cell content per sample.

Method: immunoSEQ multiplex PCR; TCRdb's copy keeps in-frame clones and lacks some. With roughly 20,000 clones in the sample, the ten largest clones hold about 15%. After removal of 5 bases from V and 4 bases from J, the junction contained 4 bases not matched to a gene. The germline V gene encodes CDR1 SGHTA and CDR2 FQGNSA. The CDR3 loop spans 13 amino acids. The receptor's source is a woman aged 18 to 69 with a cervical HPV16 infection that either progressed to CIN3+ or cleared (not recorded which). The sequenced sample consisted of blood buffy coat. J is TRBJ1-2 and V is TRBV7-2, with 7 bases that match TRBD1. Incomplete CDR3 DNA: TGTGCCAGCAGCGGGTCAGGGGGCTATGGC. It codes for CASSGSGGYG. From start to end, the CDR3 is CASSGSGGYGYTF.